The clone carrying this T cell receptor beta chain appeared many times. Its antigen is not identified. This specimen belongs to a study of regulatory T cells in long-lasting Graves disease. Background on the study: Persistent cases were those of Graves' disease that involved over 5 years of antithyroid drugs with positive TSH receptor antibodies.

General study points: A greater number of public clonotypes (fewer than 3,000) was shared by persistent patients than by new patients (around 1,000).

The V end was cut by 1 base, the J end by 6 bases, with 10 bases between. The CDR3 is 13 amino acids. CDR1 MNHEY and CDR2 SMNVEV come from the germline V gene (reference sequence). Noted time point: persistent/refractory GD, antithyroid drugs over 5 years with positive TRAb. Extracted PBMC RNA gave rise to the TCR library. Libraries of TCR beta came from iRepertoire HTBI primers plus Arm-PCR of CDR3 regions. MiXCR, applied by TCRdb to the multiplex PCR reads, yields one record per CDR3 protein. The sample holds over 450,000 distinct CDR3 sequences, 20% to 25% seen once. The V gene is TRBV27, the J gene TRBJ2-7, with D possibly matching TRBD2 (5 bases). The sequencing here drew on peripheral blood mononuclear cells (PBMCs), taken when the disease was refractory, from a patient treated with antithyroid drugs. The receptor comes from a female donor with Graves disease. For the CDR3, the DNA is TGTGCCAGCAGTTTATATAGGGAGACCGAGCAGTACTTC. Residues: CASSLYRETEQYF.